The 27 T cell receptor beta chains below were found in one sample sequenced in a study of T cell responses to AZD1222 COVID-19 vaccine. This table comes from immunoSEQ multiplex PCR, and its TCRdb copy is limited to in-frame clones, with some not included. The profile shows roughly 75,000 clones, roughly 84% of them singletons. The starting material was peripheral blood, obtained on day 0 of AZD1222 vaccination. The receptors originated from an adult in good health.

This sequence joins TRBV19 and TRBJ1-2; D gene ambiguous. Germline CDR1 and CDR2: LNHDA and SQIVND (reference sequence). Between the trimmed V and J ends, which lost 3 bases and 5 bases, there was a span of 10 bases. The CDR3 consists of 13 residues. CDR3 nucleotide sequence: TGTGCCAGTAGTATCTACCAGGAGTATGGCTACACCTTC. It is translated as CASSIYQEYGYTF. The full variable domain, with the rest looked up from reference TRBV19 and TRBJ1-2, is DGGITQSPKYLFRKEGQNVTLSCEQNLNHDAMYWYRQDPGQGLRLIYYSQIVNDFQKGDIAEGYSVSREKKESFPLTVTSAQKNPTAFYLCASSIYQEYGYTFGSGTRLTVV.

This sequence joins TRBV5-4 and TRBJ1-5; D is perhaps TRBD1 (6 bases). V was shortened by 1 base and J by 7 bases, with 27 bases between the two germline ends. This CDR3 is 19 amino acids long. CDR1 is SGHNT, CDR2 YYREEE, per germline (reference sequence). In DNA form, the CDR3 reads TGTGCCAGCAGCTTGTCCACCGGGACACTAGGCACTAACGACCAGCCCCAGCATTTT. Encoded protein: CASSLSTGTLGTNDQPQHF.

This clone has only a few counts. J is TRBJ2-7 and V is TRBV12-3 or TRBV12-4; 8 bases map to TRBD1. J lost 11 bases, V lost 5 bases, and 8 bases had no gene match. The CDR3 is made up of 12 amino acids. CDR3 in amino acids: CASSDGQGMKYF. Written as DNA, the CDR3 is TGTGCCAGCAGTGACGGACAGGGTATGAAGTACTTC.

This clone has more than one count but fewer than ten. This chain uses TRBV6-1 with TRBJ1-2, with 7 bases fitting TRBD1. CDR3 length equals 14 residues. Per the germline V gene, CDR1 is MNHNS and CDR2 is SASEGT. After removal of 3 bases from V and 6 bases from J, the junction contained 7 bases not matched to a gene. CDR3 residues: CASSDVRGRDGYTF. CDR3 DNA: TGTGCCAGCAGTGACGTGAGGGGGCGCGATGGCTACACCTTC.

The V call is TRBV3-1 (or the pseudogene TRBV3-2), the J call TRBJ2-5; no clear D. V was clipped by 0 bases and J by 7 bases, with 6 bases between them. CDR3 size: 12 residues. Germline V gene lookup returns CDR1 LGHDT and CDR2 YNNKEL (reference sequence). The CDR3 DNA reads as TGTGCCAGCAGCCAAGATGTCGGGACCCAGTACTTC. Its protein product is CASSQDVGTQYF.

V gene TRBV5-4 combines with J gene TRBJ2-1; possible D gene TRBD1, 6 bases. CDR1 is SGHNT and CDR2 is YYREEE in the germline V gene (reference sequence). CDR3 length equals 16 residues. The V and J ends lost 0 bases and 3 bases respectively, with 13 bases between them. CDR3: CASSLAGAAIYNEQFF. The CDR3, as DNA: TGTGCCAGCAGCTTGGCAGGGGCCGCCATCTACAATGAGCAGTTCTTC.

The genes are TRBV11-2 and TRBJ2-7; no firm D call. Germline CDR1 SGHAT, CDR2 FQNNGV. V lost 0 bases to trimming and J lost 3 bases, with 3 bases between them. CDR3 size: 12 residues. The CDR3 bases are TGTGCCAGCAGCTTAGAGGTCTACGAGCAGTACTTC. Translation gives CASSLEVYEQYF.

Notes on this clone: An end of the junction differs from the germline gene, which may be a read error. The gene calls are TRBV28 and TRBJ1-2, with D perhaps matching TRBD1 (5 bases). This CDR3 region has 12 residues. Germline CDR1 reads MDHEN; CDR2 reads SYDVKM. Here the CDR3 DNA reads TGTGCCAGCAGTTTATGGGGGACTGCGAACGCCTTC. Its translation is CASSLWGTANAF.

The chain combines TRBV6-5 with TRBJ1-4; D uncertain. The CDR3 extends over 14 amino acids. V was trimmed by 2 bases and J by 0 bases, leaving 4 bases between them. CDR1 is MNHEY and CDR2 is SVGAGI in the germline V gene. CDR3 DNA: TGTGCCAGCAGTTACGGGGCAACTAATGAAAAACTGTTTTTT. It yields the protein CASSYGATNEKLFF.

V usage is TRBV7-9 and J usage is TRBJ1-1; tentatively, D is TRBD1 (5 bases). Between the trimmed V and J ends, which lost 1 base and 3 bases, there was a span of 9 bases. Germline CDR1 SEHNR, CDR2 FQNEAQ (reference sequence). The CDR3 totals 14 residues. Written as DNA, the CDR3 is TGTGCCAGCAGCTTAGTCGGGGCGGACACTGAAGCTTTCTTT. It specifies CASSLVGADTEAFF.

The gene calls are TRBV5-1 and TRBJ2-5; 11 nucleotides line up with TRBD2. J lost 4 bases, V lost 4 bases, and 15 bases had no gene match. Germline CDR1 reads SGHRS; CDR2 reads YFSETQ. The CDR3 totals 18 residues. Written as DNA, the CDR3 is TGCGCCAGCAGCCCGGGTCTAGCGGGGGGCGGTTTAGGAGAGACCCAGTACTTC. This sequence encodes CASSPGLAGGGLGETQYF.

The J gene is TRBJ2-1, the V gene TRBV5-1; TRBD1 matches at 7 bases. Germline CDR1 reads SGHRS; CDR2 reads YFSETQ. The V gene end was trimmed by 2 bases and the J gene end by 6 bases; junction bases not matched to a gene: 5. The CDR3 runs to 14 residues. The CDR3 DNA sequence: TGCGCCAGCAGCTTACTCTCAGGGGGCAATGAGCAGTTCTTC. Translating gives CASSLLSGGNEQFF.

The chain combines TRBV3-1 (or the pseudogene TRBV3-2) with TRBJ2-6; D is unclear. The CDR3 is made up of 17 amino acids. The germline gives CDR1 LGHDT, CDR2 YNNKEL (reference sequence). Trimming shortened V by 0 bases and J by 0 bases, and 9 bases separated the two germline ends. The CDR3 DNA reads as TGTGCCAGCAGCCAAGATACGGTGAACTCTGGGGCCAACGTCCTGACTTTC. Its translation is CASSQDTVNSGANVLTF.

CDR3 loop: CAISEGGWSPLHF. The DNA of the CDR3 is TGTGCCATCAGTGAGGGGGGGTGGTCACCCCTCCACTTT. This chain connects TRBV10-3 to TRBJ1-6; D may be TRBD1 (5 bases). Looked up from germline, CDR1 is ENHRY and CDR2 is SYGVKD. V lost 2 bases to trimming and J lost 10 bases, with 9 bases between them. The CDR3 runs to 13 residues.

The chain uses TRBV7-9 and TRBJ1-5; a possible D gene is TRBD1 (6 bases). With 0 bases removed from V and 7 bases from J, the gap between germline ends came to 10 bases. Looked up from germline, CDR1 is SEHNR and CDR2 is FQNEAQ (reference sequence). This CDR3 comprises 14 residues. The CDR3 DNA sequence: TGTGCCAGCAGCTTAGCATCAGGGGTCCAGCCCCAGCATTTT. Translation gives CASSLASGVQPQHF.

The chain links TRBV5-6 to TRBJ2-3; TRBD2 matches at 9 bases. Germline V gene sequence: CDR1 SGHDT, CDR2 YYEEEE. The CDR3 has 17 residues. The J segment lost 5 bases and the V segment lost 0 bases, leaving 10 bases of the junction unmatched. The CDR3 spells CASSLDGSSGGQDTQYF. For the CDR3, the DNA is TGTGCCAGCAGCTTGGACGGATCGAGCGGGGGGCAAGATACGCAGTATTTT.

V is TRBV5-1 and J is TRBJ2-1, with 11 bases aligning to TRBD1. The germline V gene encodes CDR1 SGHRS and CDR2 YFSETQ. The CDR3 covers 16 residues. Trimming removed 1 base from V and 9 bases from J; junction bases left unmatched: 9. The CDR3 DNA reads TGCGCCAGCAGCTTGTTTGGACAGGGGGCTGGAGGTGAGCAGTTCTTC. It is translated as CASSLFGQGAGGEQFF.

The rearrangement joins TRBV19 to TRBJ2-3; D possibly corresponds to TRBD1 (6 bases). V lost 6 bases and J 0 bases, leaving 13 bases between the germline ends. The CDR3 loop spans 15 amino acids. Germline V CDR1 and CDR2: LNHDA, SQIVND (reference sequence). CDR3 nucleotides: TGTGCCAGTAGGGCAGGGGTTGCAAGCACAGATACGCAGTATTTT. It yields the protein CASRAGVASTDTQYF.

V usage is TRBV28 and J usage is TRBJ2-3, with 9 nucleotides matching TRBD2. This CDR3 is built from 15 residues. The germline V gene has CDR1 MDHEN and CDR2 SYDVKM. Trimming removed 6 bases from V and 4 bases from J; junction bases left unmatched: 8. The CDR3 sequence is CASSRGGATADTQYF. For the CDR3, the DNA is TGTGCCAGCAGCCGCGGGGGGGCAACGGCAGATACGCAGTATTTT.

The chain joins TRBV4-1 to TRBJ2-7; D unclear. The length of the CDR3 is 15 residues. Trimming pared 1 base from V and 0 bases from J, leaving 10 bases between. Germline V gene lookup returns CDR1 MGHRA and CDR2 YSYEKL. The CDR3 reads CASSQGLLGSYEQYF. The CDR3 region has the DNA TGCGCCAGCAGCCAAGGGCTCCTTGGCTCCTACGAGCAGTACTTC.

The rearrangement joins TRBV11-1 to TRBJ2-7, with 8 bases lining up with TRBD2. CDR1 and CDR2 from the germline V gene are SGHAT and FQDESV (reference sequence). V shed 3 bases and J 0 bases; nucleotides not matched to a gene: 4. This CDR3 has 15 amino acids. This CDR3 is CASSFPGGASYEQYF. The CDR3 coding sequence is TGTGCCAGCAGCTTTCCCGGGGGGGCCTCCTACGAGCAGTACTTC.

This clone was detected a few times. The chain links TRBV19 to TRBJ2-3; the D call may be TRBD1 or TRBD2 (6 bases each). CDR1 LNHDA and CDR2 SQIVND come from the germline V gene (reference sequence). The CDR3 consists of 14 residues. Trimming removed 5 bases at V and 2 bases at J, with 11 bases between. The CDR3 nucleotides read TGTGCCAGTAGTTGGGGGGCCCCCACAGATACGCAGTATTTT. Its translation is CASSWGAPTDTQYF.

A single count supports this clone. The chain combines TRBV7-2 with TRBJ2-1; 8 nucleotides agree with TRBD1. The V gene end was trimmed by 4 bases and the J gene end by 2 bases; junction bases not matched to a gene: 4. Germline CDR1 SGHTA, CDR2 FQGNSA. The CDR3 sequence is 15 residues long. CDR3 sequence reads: CASSSEGQAYNEQFF. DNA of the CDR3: TGTGCCAGCAGCTCGGAGGGACAGGCCTACAATGAGCAGTTCTTC.

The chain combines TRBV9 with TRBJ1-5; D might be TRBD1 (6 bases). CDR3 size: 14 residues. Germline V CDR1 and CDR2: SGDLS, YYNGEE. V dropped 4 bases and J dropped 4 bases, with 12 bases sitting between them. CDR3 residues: CASSPGQTNQPQHF. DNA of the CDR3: TGTGCCAGCAGCCCCGGACAGACAAATCAGCCCCAGCATTTT.

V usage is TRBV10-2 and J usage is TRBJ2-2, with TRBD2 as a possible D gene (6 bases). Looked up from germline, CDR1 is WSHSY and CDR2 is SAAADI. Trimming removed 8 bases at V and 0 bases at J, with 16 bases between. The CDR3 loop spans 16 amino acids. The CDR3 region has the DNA TGCGCCAGCCGGGCGGGGACTTTCTCGAACACCGGGGAGCTGTTTTTT. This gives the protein CASRAGTFSNTGELFF.

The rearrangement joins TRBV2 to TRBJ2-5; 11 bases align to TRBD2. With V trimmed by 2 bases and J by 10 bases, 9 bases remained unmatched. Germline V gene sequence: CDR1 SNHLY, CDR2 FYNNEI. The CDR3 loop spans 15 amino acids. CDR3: CASSEIGSGGAVQYF. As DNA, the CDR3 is TGTGCCAGCAGTGAAATAGGTAGCGGGGGGGCGGTCCAGTACTTC.

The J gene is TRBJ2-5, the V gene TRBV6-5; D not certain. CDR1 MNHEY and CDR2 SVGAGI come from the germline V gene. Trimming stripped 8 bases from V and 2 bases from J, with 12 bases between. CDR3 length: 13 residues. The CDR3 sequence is CASGLTDQETQYF. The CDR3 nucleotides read TGTGCCAGCGGGTTAACGGATCAAGAGACCCAGTACTTC.